This T cell receptor (beta chain) came from a study of blood T cells in healthy people across ages. Whole-study results and caveats: Bulk PBMC profiling left naive and antigen-experienced comparisons inconclusive. Aged donors had fewer naive CD4+ cells and lower diversity than long-lived donors.

Comments on this clonotype: The antigen remains undetermined.

CDR3 length: 13 amino acids. V was pared by 2 bases and J by 6 bases, with 11 bases between. Germline V CDR1 and CDR2: ENHRY, SYGVKD. Then a second PCR, running roughly 7 to 11 cycles, was carried out with a sample-barcoded 5' primer and a J-beta primer mix. Each sample provided no less than 2.5 million CDR3-containing paired-end reads. TCRdb re-analysed the 5' RACE reads in MiXCR, keeping a single row per CDR3 protein. The repertoire holds roughly 1.5 million distinct CDR3 sequences, with 35% to 45% as singletons. This sequence originates from a woman aged 18-30 years in good health. The sequencing sample was made of blood. This rearrangement joins TRBV10-3 to TRBJ2-7; possibly TRBD1 for D (6 bases). The CDR3, as DNA: TGTGCCATCAGTGAGGCGCAGGGGCCCGAGCAGTACTTC. Translated: CAISEAQGPEQYF.